This passage covers 6 T cell receptor beta chains from one sample sequenced in a study of T cells in narcolepsy. TCRdb's table, derived via immunoSEQ multiplex PCR, lists solely in-frame clones and lacks some. The table includes roughly 16,000 clones, 85% detected once. Specimen: memory (CD45RA-) CD4+ T cells from blood. These receptor sequences come from a human donor in good health.

The J gene is TRBJ2-3, the V gene TRBV25-1; either TRBD1 or TRBD2 may supply D (5 bases each). This CDR3 comprises 13 residues. Germline assignment: CDR1 MGHDK and CDR2 SYGVNS. V gave up 3 bases and J gave up 1 base, with 5 bases separating them. The CDR3 DNA follows: TGTGCCAGCAGTGAGGGGGGCACAGATACGCAGTATTTT. Translation: CASSEGGTDTQYF.

CDR3 sequence: CASSLGLQTNQPQHF. The CDR3 coding sequence is TGTGCCAGCAGCTTAGGCCTGCAGACAAATCAGCCCCAGCATTTT. This chain uses TRBV13 with TRBJ1-5; D is undetermined. The CDR3 extends over 15 amino acids. The V gene lost 0 bases and the J gene lost 4 bases, with 10 bases spanning the gap. Per the germline V gene, CDR1 is PRHDT and CDR2 is FYEKMQ (reference sequence). Full variable domain (outside the CDR3, taken from reference TRBV13 and TRBJ1-5): AAGVIQSPRHLIKEKRETATLKCYPIPRHDTVYWYQQGPGQDPQFLISFYEKMQSDKGSIPDRFSAQQFSDYHSELNMSSLELGDSALYFCASSLGLQTNQPQHFGDGTRLSIL.

V usage is TRBV6-1 and J usage is TRBJ1-2, with a weak D call TRBD1 (6 bases). This CDR3 has 14 residues. V lost 5 bases to trimming and J lost 6 bases, with 16 bases between them. Germline V gene sequence: CDR1 MNHNS, CDR2 SASEGT. The CDR3 loop reads CASSFQGRAHGYTF. CDR3 DNA sequence: TGTGCCAGCAGTTTCCAGGGGAGGGCTCATGGCTACACCTTC.

CDR3 bases: TGTGCCAGCAGCTCCCTCCAACTAGCGGGGGGGCCCGATGAGCAGTTCTTC. Its protein product is CASSSLQLAGGPDEQFF. This rearrangement joins TRBV7-9 to TRBJ2-1; 13 nucleotides match TRBD2. V shed 4 bases and J 8 bases; nucleotides not matched to a gene: 11. The CDR3 is made up of 17 amino acids. The germline V gene encodes CDR1 SEHNR and CDR2 FQNEAQ (reference sequence).

The chain combines TRBV11-3 with TRBJ2-7, with TRBD1 identical over 9 bases. Per germline, CDR1 SGHNT and CDR2 YENEEA. The CDR3 runs to 14 residues. V gave up 5 bases and J gave up 7 bases; unmatched junction bases: 9. The chain's CDR3 is CASSPGQGYGEQYF. Written as DNA, the CDR3 is TGTGCCAGCAGCCCGGGACAGGGTTACGGTGAGCAGTACTTC.

The chain uses TRBV6-5 and TRBJ2-1, with D hard to call. The CDR3 is made up of 15 amino acids. CDR1 is MNHEY, CDR2 SVGAGI, per germline. Trimming removed 5 bases from V and 6 bases from J, with 17 bases in between. In DNA, the CDR3 is TGTGCCAGCAGTCCGTCCCCCCCGGAGATCAATGAGCAGTTCTTC. Translating it yields CASSPSPPEINEQFF.